Shown below are 14 T cell receptor beta chains from a single sample sequenced in a study of T cells after yellow fever vaccination. TCRdb re-derived calls from the 5' RACE reads in MiXCR, one entry per CDR3 protein. The sample lists a few hundred thousand distinct CDR3 sequences, about 17% seen once, with 17% in the top ten. This specimen consisted of PBMCs, obtained 5 days after the first yellow fever vaccination. The receptors stem from a man aged 18 to 30 who received the YFV17D yellow fever vaccine.

This clonotype was seen repeatedly, ten times or more. The chain employs TRBV9 and TRBJ2-7; D might be TRBD2 (6 bases). This CDR3 is built from 16 residues. V dropped 6 bases and J dropped 5 bases, with 24 bases sitting between them. Germline lookup yields CDR1 SGDLS and CDR2 YYNGEE. CDR3 coding DNA: TGTGCCAGCACTCCTAGCGCGAGTGATACGACGGACGAGCAGTACGTC. Protein sequence: CASTPSASDTTDEQYV.

The rearrangement uses TRBV7-2 and TRBJ2-2, with a weak D call TRBD1 (6 bases). Germline V gene sequence: CDR1 SGHTA, CDR2 FQGNSA. Trimming stripped 6 bases from V and 3 bases from J, with 14 bases between. The CDR3 runs to 15 residues. The CDR3 DNA sequence: TGTGCCAGCAGTTATACTTACAGGGACACCGGGGAGCTGTTTTTT. It translates to CASSYTYRDTGELFF.

The sample holds a few counts of this clonotype. V and J are TRBV4-1 and TRBJ1-1, with D unclear. The CDR3 is 13 residues long. In germline, CDR1 is MGHRA, CDR2 YSYEKL. Between the trimmed V and J ends, which lost 4 bases and 7 bases, there was a span of 13 bases. Here the CDR3 reads CASSRQREGEAFF. CDR3 nucleotide sequence: TGCGCCAGCAGCCGGCAACGGGAGGGTGAAGCTTTCTTT.

This clonotype was recorded a few times. The gene calls are TRBV5-1 and TRBJ2-7; possible D gene TRBD1, 5 bases. Germline V gene lookup returns CDR1 SGHRS and CDR2 YFSETQ. The length of the CDR3 is 13 residues. V dropped 0 bases and J dropped 3 bases, with 7 bases sitting between them. In DNA form, the CDR3 reads TGCGCCAGCAGCTTGGAGACAGACTACGAGCAGTACTTC. Translated, it gives CASSLETDYEQYF. Filled out from reference TRBV5-1 and TRBJ2-7, the complete variable domain reads KAGVTQTPRYLIKTRGQQVTLSCSPISGHRSVSWYQQTPGQGLQFLFEYFSETQRNKGNFPGRFSGRQFSNSRSEMNVSTLELGDSALYLCASSLETDYEQYFGPGTRLTVT.

This clonotype was detected a few times. The chain recombines TRBV29-1 with TRBJ1-2; no clear D. V lost 7 bases, J lost 7 bases, and 16 bases lay in between. Germline loops: CDR1 SQVTM, CDR2 ANQGSEA. The CDR3 totals 12 residues. CDR3 in amino acids: CSAPLGGSGYTF. The CDR3 region has the DNA TGCAGCGCCCCTCTGGGAGGGTCTGGCTACACCTTC.

This clonotype was recorded many times. This chain links TRBV12-3 or TRBV12-4 with TRBJ2-5; D tentatively reads TRBD1 or TRBD2 (5 bases each). V lost 10 bases and J lost 1, with 10 bases in between. This CDR3 is built from 12 residues. This chain's CDR3 is CATGTGQETQYF. As DNA, the CDR3 is TGTGCCACCGGGACGGGCCAAGAGACCCAGTACTTC.

The J gene is TRBJ2-7, the V gene TRBV6-2 or TRBV6-3; weak D call: TRBD1 (6 bases). CDR1 and CDR2 from the germline V gene are MNHEY and SVGEGT. This CDR3 comprises 15 residues. V dropped 2 bases and J dropped 4 bases, with 15 bases sitting between them. CDR3 loop: CASSYGRDRQYEQYF. CDR3 DNA sequence: TGTGCCAGCAGTTACGGGAGAGACAGGCAGTACGAGCAGTACTTC.

This clonotype appeared a few times. The rearrangement joins TRBV15 to TRBJ2-5; 7 nucleotides agree with TRBD2. This CDR3 spans 17 amino acids. The germline V gene encodes CDR1 LNHNV and CDR2 YYDKDF (reference sequence). Trimming at V came to 0 bases and at J to 3 bases, leaving 10 bases not matched to a gene. Here the CDR3 reads CATSRDGRGASKETQYF. The CDR3 DNA follows: TGTGCCACCAGCAGAGATGGGAGGGGAGCGTCGAAAGAGACCCAGTACTTC.

V is TRBV7-2 and J is TRBJ1-3; D remains unclear. V was trimmed by 2 bases and J by 0 bases, leaving 8 bases between them. CDR1 and CDR2 from the germline V gene are SGHTA and FQGNSA. CDR3 length: 15 amino acids. In DNA, the CDR3 is TGTGCCAGCAGCTTACGGGTCGGCTCTGGAAACACCATATATTTT. It specifies CASSLRVGSGNTIYF.

The V and J genes are TRBV10-3 and TRBJ1-5; D ambiguous. Per germline, CDR1 ENHRY and CDR2 SYGVKD. The CDR3 runs to 15 residues. V lost 10 bases, J lost 0 bases, and 16 bases lay in between. The CDR3 region has the DNA TGTGCCACCCAACTGGACGAATATAGCAATCAGCCCCAGCATTTT. Residues: CATQLDEYSNQPQHF.

The chain employs TRBV20-1 and TRBJ2-5; D is ambiguous. The CDR3 runs to 14 residues. Germline values: CDR1 DFQATT, CDR2 SNEGSKA (reference sequence). Trimming left V 2 bases short and J 2 bases short, with 12 bases between. The CDR3 DNA follows: TGCAGTGCTAGACGATCTGGCATACAAGAGACCCAGTACTTC. Amino acid sequence: CSARRSGIQETQYF.

V is TRBV12-3 or TRBV12-4 and J is TRBJ2-3; TRBD1 aligns across 8 bases. Germline trimming cut 4 bases from V and 2 bases from J; bases unmatched to any gene: 8. The CDR3 runs to 16 residues. DNA for the CDR3: TGTGCCAGCAGTTCGCCCCGACAGGGGTTCACAGATACGCAGTATTTT. Residues: CASSSPRQGFTDTQYF.

Notes on this clonotype: A read error may account for a junction end that differs from germline. This chain connects TRBV25-1 to TRBJ2-7; 7 positions agree with TRBD2. From germline, CDR1 is MGHDK and CDR2 SYGVNS. This CDR3 region has 16 residues. The CDR3 DNA reads TGTGCCAGCAATGAATTTTGGGGAGGGAGGGCCTACGAGCAGTACTTC. Protein sequence: CASNEFWGGRAYEQYF.

The chain links TRBV7-9 to TRBJ1-6, with no clear D. The length of the CDR3 is 15 residues. The germline V and J ends were trimmed by 5 bases and 9 bases, with 17 bases remaining between them. Germline CDR1 and CDR2: SEHNR and FQNEAQ (reference sequence). Here the CDR3 reads CASSHASSPISPLHF. The CDR3 coding sequence is TGTGCCAGCAGCCACGCGTCCTCCCCCATTTCACCCCTCCACTTT.